This passage covers 13 T cell receptor beta chains from one sample sequenced in a study of T-cell reconstitution after alpha-beta-depleted transplantation in children. It was with unique molecular identifiers that the TCRbeta library was prepared. One entry per CDR3 protein, called by TCRdb with MiXCR from the PCR reads. The data show 25,000 to 30,000 distinct CDR3 sequences, about a sixth seen once. Source: PBMCs, mostly from graft donor cells, taken 60 days after TCRalphabeta/CD19-depleted stem cell transplant. These receptors all stem from a male patient aged 2 to 10 who had a stem cell transplant for acute lymphoblastic leukemia, so the T cells may come from the graft donor.

Ten or more counts support this clonotype. The CDR3 bases are TGTGCCATCCGGACGGGCTCCTATAATTCACCCCTCCACTTT. Its protein is CAIRTGSYNSPLHF. The chain joins TRBV12-3 or TRBV12-4 to TRBJ1-6; D remains ambiguous. This CDR3 is built from 14 residues. V lost 10 bases to trimming and J lost 0 bases, with 10 bases between them.

The V gene is TRBV7-9, the J gene TRBJ1-5; weak D call: TRBD1 (5 bases). Germline CDR1 and CDR2: SEHNR and FQNEAQ (reference sequence). The V gene lost 6 bases and the J gene lost 6 bases, with 12 bases spanning the gap. This CDR3 has 13 amino acids. The CDR3 loop is CASSPGSGQPQHF. The CDR3, as DNA: TGTGCCAGCAGTCCAGGGTCAGGTCAGCCCCAGCATTTT.

This clonotype came up a few times. The genes are TRBV20-1 and TRBJ1-1, with 7 nucleotides matching TRBD1. V shed 0 bases, J shed 0 bases, and the junction held 4 bases outside the gene matches. Germline V gene lookup returns CDR1 DFQATT and CDR2 SNEGSKA (reference sequence). The CDR3 totals 15 residues. CDR3 sequence (DNA): TGCAGTGCTAGAGAATGGGGACAGTTGAACACTGAAGCTTTCTTT. It encodes CSAREWGQLNTEAFF.

The genes are TRBV2 and TRBJ1-5; TRBD1 is a possible D gene (6 bases). The germline V gene encodes CDR1 SNHLY and CDR2 FYNNEI. The CDR3 loop spans 16 amino acids. V lost 0 bases and J 3 bases, leaving 12 bases between the germline ends. The CDR3 sequence: CASSEALGDTNQPQHF. The CDR3 DNA is TGTGCCAGCAGTGAAGCGCTTGGGGACACCAATCAGCCCCAGCATTTT.

At least ten counts were recorded for this clonotype. This sequence joins TRBV29-1 and TRBJ2-7; 10 positions match TRBD1. The trim removed 4 bases at V and 0 bases at J, leaving 12 bases unmatched. The length of the CDR3 is 17 residues. Germline CDR1 reads SQVTM; CDR2 reads ANQGSEA. CDR3: CSVARQGAKVNSYEQYF. For the CDR3, the DNA is TGCAGCGTTGCCCGACAGGGGGCCAAGGTTAACTCCTACGAGCAGTACTTC.

This clonotype has only a few counts. This rearrangement joins TRBV5-1 to TRBJ2-5; 10 nucleotides agree with TRBD1. Germline V gene sequence: CDR1 SGHRS, CDR2 YFSETQ. The CDR3 has 15 residues. V lost 3 bases, J lost 3 bases, and 5 bases stayed unmatched. The CDR3 DNA follows: TGCGCCAGCAGCTCAGCCGGGACAGGGGAAGAGACCCAGTACTTC. It translates to CASSSAGTGEETQYF.

The chain links TRBV20-1 to TRBJ2-5; 7 bases fit TRBD2. The CDR3 has 11 amino acids. The germline V gene encodes CDR1 DFQATT and CDR2 SNEGSKA (reference sequence). The V gene end was trimmed by 5 bases and the J gene end by 3 bases; junction bases not matched to a gene: 0. In DNA, the CDR3 is TGCAGTGCTCTAGCGGAAGAGACCCAGTACTTC. Translated: CSALAEETQYF.

This clonotype occurred many times. This chain joins TRBV5-1 and TRBJ1-1; D gene ambiguous. CDR3 length: 12 residues. Germline V gene data show CDR1 as SGHRS and CDR2 as YFSETQ. Trimming took off 7 bases at V and 2 bases at J, with 9 bases between the two ends. The CDR3 DNA sequence: TGCGCCAGCTGGGAGGGAAACACTGAAGCTTTCTTT. This translates into CASWEGNTEAFF. Full variable domain (outside the CDR3, taken from reference TRBV5-1 and TRBJ1-1): KAGVTQTPRYLIKTRGQQVTLSCSPISGHRSVSWYQQTPGQGLQFLFEYFSETQRNKGNFPGRFSGRQFSNSRSEMNVSTLELGDSALYLCASWEGNTEAFFGQGTRLTVV.

V is TRBV20-1 and J is TRBJ2-1, with TRBD2 matching over 10 bases. After removal of 3 bases from V and 8 bases from J, the junction contained 10 bases not matched to a gene. CDR1 and CDR2 (germline): DFQATT, SNEGSKA (reference sequence). The CDR3 consists of 15 residues. CDR3 sequence: CSARGQREGLHEQFF. Written as DNA, the CDR3 is TGCAGTGCTAGGGGCCAGCGGGAGGGTTTGCATGAGCAGTTCTTC.

This clonotype was found many times. The rearrangement uses TRBV11-2 and TRBJ1-4, with D unresolved. V lost 5 bases and J lost 8, with 12 bases in between. In germline, CDR1 is SGHAT, CDR2 FQNNGV. The CDR3 runs to 13 residues. Here the CDR3 DNA reads TGTGCCAGCAGCCGAGTTCGGTTGGAAAAACTGTTTTTT. Protein: CASSRVRLEKLFF.

This clonotype showed up just a few times. J is TRBJ1-6 and V is TRBV28, with a weak D call TRBD1 (5 bases). CDR3 length: 15 amino acids. Trimming stripped 3 bases from V and 7 bases from J, with 13 bases between. The germline CDR1 and CDR2 sequences are MDHEN and SYDVKM. CDR3 protein: CASSLGDRTNSPLHF. CDR3 sequence (DNA): TGTGCCAGCAGTTTGGGGGACCGAACGAATTCACCCCTCCACTTT.

This clonotype was seen more than once but under ten times. The chain has TRBV11-3 and TRBJ2-5, with 7 bases matching TRBD2. The CDR3 consists of 16 residues. Germline assignment: CDR1 SGHNT and CDR2 YENEEA. V was pared by 1 base and J by 1 base, with 6 bases of the junction left unmatched. CDR3 DNA sequence: TGTGCCAGCAGCTTAGTCGCGGGAGCAGGCCAAGAGACCCAGTACTTC. It is translated as CASSLVAGAGQETQYF.

The chain carries TRBV7-8 and TRBJ2-5, with 9 bases fitting TRBD2. CDR1 is SGHVS, CDR2 FQNEAQ, per germline. V lost 5 bases and J lost 5; bases outside the gene matches: 6. The CDR3 runs 14 residues. The CDR3 protein is CASSTGLASETQYF. The CDR3 region has the DNA TGTGCCAGCAGCACCGGACTAGCGAGCGAGACCCAGTACTTC.